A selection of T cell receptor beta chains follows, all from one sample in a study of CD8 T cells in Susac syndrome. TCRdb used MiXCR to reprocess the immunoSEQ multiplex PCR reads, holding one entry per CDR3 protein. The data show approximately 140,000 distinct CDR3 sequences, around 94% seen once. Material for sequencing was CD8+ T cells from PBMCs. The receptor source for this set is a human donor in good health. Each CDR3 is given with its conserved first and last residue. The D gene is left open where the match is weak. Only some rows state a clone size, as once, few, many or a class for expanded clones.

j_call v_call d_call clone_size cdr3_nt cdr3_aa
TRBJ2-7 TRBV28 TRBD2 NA TGTGCCAGCAGTTTCCAGCAGCGGGAGATATTCGAGCAGTACTTC CASSFQQREIFEQYF
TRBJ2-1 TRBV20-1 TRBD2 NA TGCAGTGCCCACCCGACTAGCGGGAGGGTCAATGAGCAGTTCTTC CSAHPTSGRVNEQFF
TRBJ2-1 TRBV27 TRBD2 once TGTGCCAGCAGTACTAGCGCCAATGAGCAGTTCTTC CASSTSANEQFF
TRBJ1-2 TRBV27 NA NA TGTGCCAGCAGTTTATTAGGGGAATATGGCTACACCTTC CASSLLGEYGYTF
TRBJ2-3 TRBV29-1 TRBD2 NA TGCAGCGCAACTGGACTAGCGGGGCCAGATACGCAGTATTTT CSATGLAGPDTQYF
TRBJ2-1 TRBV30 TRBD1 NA TGTGCCTGGGCTCCGGGACAGGGTCAGTTCTTC CAWAPGQGQFF
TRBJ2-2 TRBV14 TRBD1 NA TGTGCCAGCAGCCGGACAGGGGAGTCCGGGGAGCTGTTTTTT CASSRTGESGELFF
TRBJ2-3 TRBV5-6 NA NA TGTGCCAGCAGCCAGTCGAGCGGAGATACGCAGTATTTT CASSQSSGDTQYF
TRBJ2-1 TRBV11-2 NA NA TGTGCCAGCAGCCCCCAGGGAGCGGGTAACTACAATGAGCAGTTCTTC CASSPQGAGNYNEQFF
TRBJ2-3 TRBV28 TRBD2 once TGTGCCAGCAGTTTTGGTTTACGGGAGGGCGCAGATACGCAGTATTTT CASSFGLREGADTQYF
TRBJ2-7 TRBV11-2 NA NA TGTGCCAGCAGCCCGGGGGACTACGAGCAGTACTTC CASSPGDYEQYF
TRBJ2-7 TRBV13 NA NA TGTGCCAGCAGCAAGGGGGACTACGAGCAGTACTTC CASSKGDYEQYF
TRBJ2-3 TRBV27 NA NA TGTGCCTCCCGGGAGTTCTCCACAGATACGCAGTATTTT CASREFSTDTQYF
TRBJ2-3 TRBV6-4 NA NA TGTGCCAGCAGTGACGGGGTGATAGATACGCAGTATTTT CASSDGVIDTQYF
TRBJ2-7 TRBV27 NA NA TGTGCCAGCAGTTTTGGCAATCTGGCGGGCGAGCAGTACTTC CASSFGNLAGEQYF
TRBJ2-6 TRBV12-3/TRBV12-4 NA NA TGTGCCAGCAGCTCTCTTACCGGGACACCGAGATCTGGGGCCAACGTCCTGACTTTC CASSSLTGTPRSGANVLTF
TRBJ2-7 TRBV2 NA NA TGTGCCAGCAGTGCAGGACCTTCCTACGAGCAGTACTTC CASSAGPSYEQYF
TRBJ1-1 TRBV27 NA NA TGTGCCAGCAGTTTGGGGACGGGATACACTGAAGCTTTCTTT CASSLGTGYTEAFF